The 9 T cell receptor beta chains listed next were all sequenced from one sample in a study of CD8 T cells in Susac syndrome. cDNA came from roughly 0.5 to 1 ug RNA primed by random hexamers. MiXCR was run by TCRdb on the immunoSEQ multiplex PCR reads, yielding one entry per CDR3 protein. The top ten clones hold approximately 0.39% of a sample with roughly 89,000 distinct CDR3 sequences, about 96% of them seen once. Material: CD8+ T cells from PBMCs. The receptors originated from a human donor with Susac syndrome.

The rearrangement joins TRBV7-3 to TRBJ1-1, with D perhaps matching TRBD1 (5 bases). V lost 4 bases and J lost 1, with 7 bases in between. CDR1 is SGHTA and CDR2 is FQGTGA in the germline V gene. The CDR3 totals 13 residues. The CDR3 DNA reads as TGTGCCAGCAGCTCTGACAGGAACACTGAAGCTTTCTTT. Amino acid sequence: CASSSDRNTEAFF.

The chain links TRBV14 to TRBJ2-1, with 7 bases lining up with TRBD2. Germline V gene lookup returns CDR1 SGHDN and CDR2 FVKESK. This CDR3 has 12 residues. J was trimmed by 9 bases and V by 4 bases; bases with no gene match: 3. The CDR3 sequence: CASSRSGGEQFF. CDR3 nucleotides: TGTGCCAGCAGCCGGTCGGGGGGTGAGCAGTTCTTC. Filled out from reference TRBV14 and TRBJ2-1, the complete variable domain reads EAGVTQFPSHSVIEKGQTVTLRCDPISGHDNLYWYRRVMGKEIKFLLHFVKESKQDESGMPNNRFLAERTGGTYSTLKVQPAELEDSGVYFCASSRSGGEQFFGPGTRLTVL.

The V and J genes are TRBV11-2 and TRBJ1-2; D may be TRBD1 (6 bases). The V end was cut by 3 bases, the J end by 5 bases, with 13 bases between. CDR3 length: 14 residues. Germline lookup yields CDR1 SGHAT and CDR2 FQNNGV. CDR3 sequence: CASSLGANPYGYTF. The DNA for the CDR3 is TGTGCCAGCAGCTTGGGGGCGAACCCTTATGGCTACACCTTC. Variable domain in full (rest from reference TRBV11-2 and TRBJ1-2): EAGVAQSPRYKIIEKRQSVAFWCNPISGHATLYWYQQILGQGPKLLIQFQNNGVVDDSQLPKDRFSAERLKGVDSTLKIQPAKLEDSAVYLCASSLGANPYGYTFGSGTRLTVV.

V is TRBV7-2 and J is TRBJ2-1, with 7 bases identical to TRBD2. Germline V gene lookup returns CDR1 SGHTA and CDR2 FQGNSA. The CDR3 extends over 15 amino acids. Trimming removed 5 bases from V and 0 bases from J; junction bases left unmatched: 4. CDR3 residues: CASSNRDYSYNEQFF. The DNA for the CDR3 is TGTGCCAGCAGCAACCGGGACTACTCCTACAATGAGCAGTTCTTC.

The chain links TRBV13 to TRBJ1-5, with D uncertain. The V gene's germline CDR1 is PRHDT and CDR2 FYEKMQ (reference sequence). This CDR3 has 12 residues. Trimming took off 2 bases at V and 6 bases at J, with 5 bases between the two ends. As DNA, the CDR3 is TGTGCCAGCAGCTTAAAGGGTCAGCCCCAGCATTTT. It encodes CASSLKGQPQHF.

This chain links TRBV7-9 with TRBJ2-7; a weak D match, TRBD2 (6 bases). V lost 5 bases, J lost 2 bases, and 16 bases lay in between. CDR3 length equals 15 residues. Germline loops: CDR1 SEHNR, CDR2 FQNEAQ (reference sequence). The DNA of the CDR3 is TGTGCCAGCAGCCCCTCGCGGGGACTCCCCTACGAGCAGTACTTC. Its translation: CASSPSRGLPYEQYF.

This clonotype appeared a few times. The chain is built from TRBV20-1 and TRBJ2-7; 10 bases line up with TRBD2. V was clipped by 5 bases and J by 3 bases; unmatched bases: 7. CDR1 is DFQATT, CDR2 SNEGSKA, per germline (reference sequence). This CDR3 spans 14 amino acids. CDR3 DNA: TGCAGTGCTCTTAAGCGGGAGGGCCGCTACGAGCAGTACTTC. Its translation: CSALKREGRYEQYF.

The V call is TRBV15, the J call TRBJ1-2; no clear D. This CDR3 is built from 15 residues. V was shortened by 5 bases and J by 0 bases, with 13 bases between the two germline ends. CDR1 is LNHNV, CDR2 YYDKDF, per germline (reference sequence). The CDR3 sequence: CATSSSTDSNYGYTF. For the CDR3, the DNA is TGTGCCACCAGCTCGAGTACTGATTCTAACTATGGCTACACCTTC.

The chain joins TRBV11-3 to TRBJ2-2; D not certain. This CDR3 spans 13 amino acids. V lost 5 bases and J 1 base, leaving 5 bases between the germline ends. Germline CDR1 and CDR2: SGHNT and YENEEA. The CDR3: CASSTLNTGELFF. The CDR3 nucleotides are TGTGCCAGCAGCACTTTGAACACCGGGGAGCTGTTTTTT.